The 18 T cell receptor beta chains listed next were all sequenced from one sample in a study of cytomegalovirus exposure and HLA in healthy donors. PCR involved 60 Vbeta and 13 Jbeta primers. Here immunoSEQ multiplex PCR was the method, and the copy in TCRdb shows in-frame clones only, minus some. The sample lists under 150,000 clones, over 65% occurring once. The sequencing input was PBMCs. These receptors all stem from a man in his forties or fifties in good health and CMV-seronegative.

The chain recombines TRBV15 with TRBJ2-7; the match to TRBD1 covers 8 bases. V was clipped by 3 bases and J by 0 bases; unmatched bases: 4. This CDR3 is 15 amino acids long. The V gene's germline CDR1 is LNHNV and CDR2 YYDKDF (reference sequence). CDR3 amino acids: CATSRGDRSSYEQYF. The CDR3 coding sequence is TGTGCCACCAGCAGGGGGGACAGGAGCTCCTACGAGCAGTACTTC.

V gene TRBV5-4 combines with J gene TRBJ2-2, with a possible D match to TRBD1 (5 bases). V was pared by 5 bases and J by 4 bases, with 15 bases between. The length of the CDR3 is 15 residues. CDR1 and CDR2 (germline): SGHNT, YYREEE (reference sequence). CDR3 in amino acids: CASSPRELGTGELFF. The CDR3 nucleotides read TGTGCCAGCAGTCCCAGGGAACTTGGCACCGGGGAGCTGTTTTTT.

The CDR3 bases are TGTGCCAGCGGTCGACAGGGACTCACCGGGGAGCTGTTTTTT. Amino acids: CASGRQGLTGELFF. V is TRBV6-5 and J is TRBJ2-2; TRBD1 is a possible D gene (7 bases). CDR1 is MNHEY and CDR2 is SVGAGI in the germline V gene. The CDR3 contains 14 residues. The germline V and J ends were trimmed by 8 bases and 4 bases, with 14 bases remaining between them.

The chain is built from TRBV19 and TRBJ2-3; 7 bases match TRBD2. V trimming: 2 bases; J trimming: 1 base; junction bases outside the gene matches: 3. CDR3 size: 15 residues. The germline gives CDR1 LNHDA, CDR2 SQIVND (reference sequence). As DNA, the CDR3 is TGTGCCAGTAGTATAACGGGGGGACGCACAGATACGCAGTATTTT. Translated: CASSITGGRTDTQYF.

V is TRBV11-2 and J is TRBJ2-2; TRBD1 might be the D (5 bases). The V and J ends lost 5 bases and 5 bases respectively, with 12 bases between them. Germline CDR1 is SGHAT and CDR2 is FQNNGV. The CDR3 runs 14 residues. CDR3 nucleotides: TGTGCCAGCAGCACCTACCAGGGTACCGGGGAGCTGTTTTTT. It yields the protein CASSTYQGTGELFF.

This sequence joins TRBV28 and TRBJ1-5; no reliable D call. The CDR3 totals 15 residues. V lost 5 bases and J 5 bases, leaving 16 bases between the germline ends. Germline V gene data show CDR1 as MDHEN and CDR2 as SYDVKM. This chain's CDR3 is CASSPAAGEYQPQHF. CDR3 coding DNA: TGTGCCAGCAGTCCAGCGGCGGGAGAGTATCAGCCCCAGCATTTT. Full variable domain (remainder filled in from reference TRBV28 and TRBJ1-5): DVKVTQSSRYLVKRTGEKVFLECVQDMDHENMFWYRQDPGLGLRLIYFSYDVKMKEKGDIPEGYSVSREKKERFSLILESASTNQTSMYLCASSPAAGEYQPQHFGDGTRLSIL.

This chain joins TRBV6-5 and TRBJ2-7; 7 nucleotides agree with TRBD2. The CDR3 spans 13 residues. CDR1 and CDR2 from the germline V gene are MNHEY and SVGAGI. J was trimmed by 0 bases and V by 6 bases; bases with no gene match: 2. CDR3 in amino acids: CASRASGSYEQYF. CDR3 nucleotides: TGTGCCAGCAGGGCTAGCGGCTCCTACGAGCAGTACTTC.

In its sample, this clone was seen a few times. J is TRBJ2-3 and V is TRBV6-4; the match to TRBD1 covers 12 bases. V was pared by 0 bases and J by 4 bases, with 2 bases of the junction left unmatched. Germline V lookup: CDR1 MRHNA, CDR2 SNTAGT. The CDR3 covers 16 residues. CDR3 sequence: CASSDSGTGGADTQYF. The DNA for the CDR3 is TGTGCCAGCAGTGACTCGGGGACAGGGGGCGCAGATACGCAGTATTTT.

The chain links TRBV6-5 to TRBJ2-1, with D uncertain. V was trimmed by 3 bases and J by 6 bases, leaving 15 bases between them. CDR3 length: 15 amino acids. The germline V gene has CDR1 MNHEY and CDR2 SVGAGI. The CDR3 protein is CASSYRLVATNEQFF. DNA for the CDR3: TGTGCCAGCAGTTATAGGCTAGTCGCGACCAATGAGCAGTTCTTC.

The genes are TRBV27 and TRBJ2-2, with 8 bases aligning to TRBD1. CDR1 is MNHEY, CDR2 SMNVEV, per germline (reference sequence). This CDR3 region has 14 residues. Trimming took 2 bases from V and 7 from J; bases not matched to a gene: 3. Here the CDR3 DNA reads TGTGCCAGCAGTTTACAGGGGGCAGGCGGGGAGCTGTTTTTT. It yields the protein CASSLQGAGGELFF.

The chain recombines TRBV10-3 with TRBJ1-5, with D hard to call. This CDR3 is 13 amino acids long. V was trimmed by 6 bases and J by 3 bases, leaving 9 bases between them. The germline CDR1 and CDR2 sequences are ENHRY and SYGVKD. The CDR3 loop reads CAISERDNQPQHF. CDR3 bases: TGTGCCATCAGCGAACGGGACAATCAGCCCCAGCATTTT.

This clone was detected only a few times. The chain employs TRBV10-3 and TRBJ2-7; 12 bases are a match to TRBD1. V trimming: 9 bases; J trimming: 5 bases; junction bases outside the gene matches: 5. Germline V gene lookup returns CDR1 ENHRY and CDR2 SYGVKD. The CDR3 loop spans 13 amino acids. CDR3 DNA: TGTGCCATTTGGGACAGGGGGCTACACGAGCAGTACTTC. It specifies CAIWDRGLHEQYF.

This clone has a handful of counts. The CDR3 DNA is TGTGCCAGCAGCTTTACACCTCCAGATACGCAGTATTTT. Protein: CASSFTPPDTQYF. V is TRBV7-6 and J is TRBJ2-3; D is undetermined. This CDR3 region has 13 residues. Germline V gene data show CDR1 as SGHVS and CDR2 as FNYEAQ. The germline V and J ends were trimmed by 3 bases and 4 bases, with 8 bases remaining between them.

J is TRBJ2-1 and V is TRBV25-1, with D tentatively TRBD2 (5 bases). The germline gives CDR1 MGHDK, CDR2 SYGVNS. Trimming cost V 5 bases and J 2 bases, with 13 bases left between them. CDR3 length: 15 amino acids. The CDR3 nucleotides are TGTGCCAGCAGTCAAGGTAGCGAACCCTACAATGAGCAGTTCTTC. Amino acid sequence: CASSQGSEPYNEQFF.

This sequence joins TRBV9 and TRBJ2-1, with D tentatively TRBD2 (5 bases). This CDR3 region has 13 residues. Per germline, CDR1 SGDLS and CDR2 YYNGEE. V lost 2 bases and J lost 8, with 11 bases in between. CDR3 region: CASSVIGSDEQFF. The CDR3 coding sequence is TGTGCCAGCAGCGTCATAGGGAGTGATGAGCAGTTCTTC.

This clone was observed a handful of times. The genes are TRBV11-2 and TRBJ2-3, with D possibly being TRBD1 (5 bases). CDR1 is SGHAT and CDR2 is FQNNGV in the germline V gene. Trimming removed 2 bases at V and 3 bases at J, with 12 bases between. This CDR3 spans 15 amino acids. The CDR3 is CASSLQQGRTDTQYF. In DNA, the CDR3 is TGTGCCAGCAGCTTACAGCAGGGTCGAACAGATACGCAGTATTTT.

This chain joins TRBV5-1 and TRBJ2-1, with D possibly matching TRBD2 (5 bases). The CDR3 sequence is 15 residues long. Germline V gene data show CDR1 as SGHRS and CDR2 as YFSETQ. Trimming cost V 4 bases and J 0 bases, with 11 bases left between them. The CDR3 nucleotides are TGCGCCAGCAGCAGAGAGCGGAGCTCCTACAATGAGCAGTTCTTC. It specifies CASSRERSSYNEQFF.

The chain is built from TRBV30 and TRBJ2-2; TRBD2 is a possible D gene (6 bases). Trimming removed 1 base from V and 3 bases from J, with 9 bases in between. There are 14 residues in the CDR3. Per germline, CDR1 GTSNPN and CDR2 SVGIG (reference sequence). This CDR3 is CAWSGRADTGELFF. The DNA of the CDR3 is TGTGCCTGGAGTGGGAGGGCGGACACCGGGGAGCTGTTTTTT. Complete variable domain (other parts from reference TRBV30 and TRBJ2-2): SQTIHQWPATLVQPVGSPLSLECTVEGTSNPNLYWYRQAAGRGLQLLFYSVGIGQISSEVPQNLSASRPQDRQFILSSKKLLLSDSGFYLCAWSGRADTGELFFGEGSRLTVL.